Included here is one T cell receptor beta chain sequence, with context. These data come from a study of blood T cell repertoires in COVID-19. In the original workflow: Amplification with reference gene primers provided the estimates of nucleated cell counts. TCRdb's table, derived via immunoSEQ multiplex PCR, lists solely in-frame clones and lacks some. That table supplies the V and J calls and clone size; D and trimming were determined from the DNA. The profile shows approximately 300,000 clones, 80% to 90% of them singletons. Germline V gene data show CDR1 as SGHRS and CDR2 as YFSETQ. The CDR3 loop spans 14 amino acids. V dropped 2 bases and J dropped 8; count of bases not matched to a gene: 1.

V usage is TRBV5-1 and J usage is TRBJ2-2, with 12 bases fitting TRBD2. The sample was peripheral blood. This clonotype was sampled from a man aged 50 to 59 with active or convalescent COVID-19. The CDR3 DNA reads TGCGCCAGCAGCTTCGGACTAGCGGGAGGGGAGCTGTTTTTT. Translated, it gives CASSFGLAGGELFF.